This T cell receptor beta chain is from a study of cytomegalovirus exposure and HLA in healthy donors. This clone appeared once. Its specificity is unknown. Germline CDR1 and CDR2: SQVTM and ANQGSEA. V shed 1 base and J shed 0 bases, with 10 bases lying between them. The CDR3 is 14 amino acids. Study-level results: Clonal expansion was found to be greater in HLA-associated TCR beta chains than in equally common others in a later analysis.

It was with 60 Vbeta and 13 Jbeta primers that the PCR ran. Some clones are missing from TCRdb's copy, which holds only in-frame ones; the method was immunoSEQ multiplex PCR. The table shows about 220,000 clones, with just over 75% occurring only once. The sequenced sample was PBMCs. This clonotype was sampled from a man aged 18 to 29 in good health and CMV-seronegative. V usage is TRBV29-1 and J usage is TRBJ2-7; D is perhaps TRBD2 (5 bases). CDR3 coding DNA: TGCAGCGTTGAAGGCGGGTCGACCTCCTACGAGCAGTACTTC. Protein product: CSVEGGSTSYEQYF.